This is a list of T cell receptor beta chains from one sample in a study of T-cell memory formation after mild COVID-19. In TCRdb, the 5' RACE reads were re-called with MiXCR into one record per CDR3 protein. There are approximately 290,000 distinct CDR3 sequences in the sample; roughly 15% occur only once, and about a fifth lies in the top ten. The material sequenced was PBMCs or a T cell subset sorted from them (not recorded which). The source of these receptors is a man younger than 35 who had mild COVID-19 (a few samples of this study predate the infection). Cell type and time point are not known. The CDR3 runs from the conserved cysteine through the conserved F or W. Each record gives: J gene, clone size, V gene, CDR3 protein. The size field is filled for only some rows; it gives once, few, many or a size class.

>TRBJ2-7|-|TRBV12-3/TRBV12-4
CASSLAPGGPSSYEQYF
>TRBJ1-1|few|TRBV7-2
CASSPILRGMNTEAFF
>TRBJ1-2|-|TRBV5-6
CASSPDEGHPGYGYTF
>TRBJ2-7|-|TRBV18
CASSEGGAHEQYF
>TRBJ2-1|few|TRBV12-3/TRBV12-4
CASSPAGGVYNEQFF
>TRBJ2-7|-|TRBV7-6
CASSLVGGGETYEQYF
>TRBJ1-5|many|TRBV4-2
CASSQDLQGAYQPQHF
>TRBJ2-3|-|TRBV7-9
CASSFYTRWVIFSDTQYF
>TRBJ1-6|few|TRBV6-5
CASRDDHRTLNSPLHF
>TRBJ2-7|-|TRBV5-1
CASSLFGGYEQYF
>TRBJ2-1|few|TRBV4-1
CASEKTHGRGNRDEQFF
>TRBJ1-4|-|TRBV4-3
CASSPNPGGEKLFF
>TRBJ1-4|few|TRBV6-5
CASKGYGVEKLFF
>TRBJ1-2|-|TRBV3-1
CASSSRDRGAHYGYTF
>TRBJ1-2|many|TRBV5-1
CASSLGQGTYGYTF
>TRBJ2-1|many|TRBV7-9
CASSLRGTSGGHEQFF
>TRBJ2-3|few|TRBV5-1
CASSLEFTDTQYF